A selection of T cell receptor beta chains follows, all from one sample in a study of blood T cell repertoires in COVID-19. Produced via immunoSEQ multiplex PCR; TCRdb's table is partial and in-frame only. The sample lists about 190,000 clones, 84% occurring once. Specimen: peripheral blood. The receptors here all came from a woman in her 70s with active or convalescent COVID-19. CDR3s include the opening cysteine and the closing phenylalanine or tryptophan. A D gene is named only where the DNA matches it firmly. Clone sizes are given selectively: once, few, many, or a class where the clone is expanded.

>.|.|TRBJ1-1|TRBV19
TGTGCCAGTAGGGGAGAAACCGAACGGGTAGCTTTGAACACTGAAGCTTTCTTT
CASRGETERVALNTEAFF
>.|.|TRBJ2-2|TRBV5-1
TGCGCCAGCGGGGCGGTTGCGAACACCGGGGAGCTGTTTTTT
CASGAVANTGELFF
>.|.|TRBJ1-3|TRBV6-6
TGTGCCAGCAGTCAAAATGGACAGACAAGCTCTGGAAACACCATATATTTT
CASSQNGQTSSGNTIYF
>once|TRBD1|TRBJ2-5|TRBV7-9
TGTGCCAGCAGCTTTCCGACAGGGATCCAAGAGACCCAGTACTTC
CASSFPTGIQETQYF
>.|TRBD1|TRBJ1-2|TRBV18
TGTGCCAGCTCACCCGGACAGGCCAACTATGGCTACACCTTC
CASSPGQANYGYTF
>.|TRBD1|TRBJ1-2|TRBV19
TGTGCCAGTAGAAGGGACAGGGGATACTATGGCTACACCTTC
CASRRDRGYYGYTF
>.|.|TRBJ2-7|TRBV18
TGTGCCAGCTCACCGGCCCGGGGCTACGAGCAGTACTTC
CASSPARGYEQYF
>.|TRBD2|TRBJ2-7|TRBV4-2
TGTGCCAGCAGCCAAGATTGGACTAGCGGCCCCTACGAGCAGTACTTC
CASSQDWTSGPYEQYF
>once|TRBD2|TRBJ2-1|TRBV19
TGTGCCAGTAGTATTTCAGGACGCGGGAGCTCCTACAATGAGCAGTTCTTC
CASSISGRGSSYNEQFF
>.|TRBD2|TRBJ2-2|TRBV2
TGTGCCAGCAGTAAACTAGCGGGAGTTACCGGGGAGCTGTTTTTT
CASSKLAGVTGELFF